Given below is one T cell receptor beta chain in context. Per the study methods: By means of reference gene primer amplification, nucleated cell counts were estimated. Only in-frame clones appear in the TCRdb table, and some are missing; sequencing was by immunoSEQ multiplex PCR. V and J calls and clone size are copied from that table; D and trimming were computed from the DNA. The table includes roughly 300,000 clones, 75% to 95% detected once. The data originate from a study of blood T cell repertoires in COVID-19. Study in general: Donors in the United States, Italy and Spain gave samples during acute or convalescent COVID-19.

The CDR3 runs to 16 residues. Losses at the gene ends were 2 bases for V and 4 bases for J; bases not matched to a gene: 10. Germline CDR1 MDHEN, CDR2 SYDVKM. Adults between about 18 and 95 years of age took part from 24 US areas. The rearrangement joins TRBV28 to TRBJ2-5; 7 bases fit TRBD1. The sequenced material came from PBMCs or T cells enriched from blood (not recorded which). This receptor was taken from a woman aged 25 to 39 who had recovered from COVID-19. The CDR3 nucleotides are TGTGCCAGCAGTTTACCGGACAGGCTGAGACGAGAGACCCAGTACTTC. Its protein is CASSLPDRLRRETQYF.